These T cell receptor beta chains were read from a single sample in a study of cytomegalovirus exposure and HLA in healthy donors. The table came from immunoSEQ multiplex PCR; TCRdb's copy has only in-frame clones and leaves some out. The sample carries 60,000 or so clones, 77% recorded once. Sequenced sample: PBMCs. The receptors derive from a female donor in good health and CMV-seronegative. Both conserved end residues are part of each CDR3. The D gene is left open where the match is weak. Size is stated for part of the rows, as once, few or many counts, or as a class when the clone is expanded.

j_gene	abundance	v_gene	d_gene	CDR3nt	CDR3aa
TRBJ1-2	.	TRBV7-8	TRBD1	TGTGCCAGCAGCTTAGCCGGGACAGGGGTGGGCTACACCTTC	CASSLAGTGVGYTF
TRBJ1-3	few	TRBV7-2	.	TGTGCCAGCACCCTAGTCTCTGGAAACACCATATATTTT	CASTLVSGNTIYF
TRBJ2-7	.	TRBV13	TRBD1	TGTGCCAGCAGCTTAGGAGGGACAGCCTACGAGCAGTACTTC	CASSLGGTAYEQYF
TRBJ1-1	.	TRBV30	.	TGTGCCTGGAGCTACACTGAAGCTTTCTTT	CAWSYTEAFF
TRBJ2-2	.	TRBV14	TRBD2	TGTGCCAGCAGCCAAGGTCTCGGACTAGCGGCCGGGGAGCTGTTTTTT	CASSQGLGLAAGELFF
TRBJ2-5	.	TRBV9	TRBD1	TGTGCCAGCAGCGAAGGGTGGACAGGGAGCTGGGCCCCCCAAGAGACCCAGTACTTC	CASSEGWTGSWAPQETQYF
TRBJ2-2	.	TRBV7-9	TRBD1	TGTGCCAGCAGCTTAAGTCGCGGACAGGGAAACACCGGGGAGCTGTTTTTT	CASSLSRGQGNTGELFF
TRBJ2-7	.	TRBV10-3	.	TGTGCCACCCAATTCAGGGGGGATGGCGAGCAGTACTTC	CATQFRGDGEQYF
TRBJ2-2	few	TRBV11-1	TRBD1	TGTGCCAGCAGTTGGGACAGGGGAGCCGGGGAGCTGTTTTTT	CASSWDRGAGELFF
TRBJ1-5	.	TRBV18	TRBD1	TGTGCCAGCTCACCCGGGACAGGTAATCAGCCCCAGCATTTT	CASSPGTGNQPQHF
TRBJ2-7	.	TRBV30	.	TGTGCCTGGAGTGTCGAGGTATACGAGCAGTACTTC	CAWSVEVYEQYF
TRBJ2-3	.	TRBV13	TRBD2	TGTGCCAGCAGCCGGACTAGCGGGATGGCAGATACGCAGTATTTT	CASSRTSGMADTQYF
TRBJ2-7	.	TRBV6-5	TRBD1	TGTGCCAGCAGTTACTCCGGGACAGGGCTGAACGAGCAGTACTTC	CASSYSGTGLNEQYF
TRBJ2-5	.	TRBV7-6	.	TGTGCCAGCAGTTTCGTCGGCGGCCAAGAGACCCAGTACTTC	CASSFVGGQETQYF
TRBJ2-3	few	TRBV4-1	TRBD2	TGCGCCAGCAGCCAAGGCGGGGGTAGCACAGATACGCAGTATTTT	CASSQGGGSTDTQYF
TRBJ2-4	.	TRBV27	.	TGTGCCAGCAGTTTAGGGGGCGTGGGAGCCAAAAACACTCAGTACTTC	CASSLGGVGAKNTQYF
TRBJ2-7	.	TRBV5-1	TRBD1	TGCGCCAGCAGCCTAGGACAGGGGGCGGAAGAGCAGTACTTC	CASSLGQGAEEQYF
TRBJ1-2	.	TRBV5-1	.	TGCGCCAGCAGCCACCGGACGGGGAACTATGGCTACACCTTC	CASSHRTGNYGYTF
TRBJ2-7	.	TRBV28	.	TGTGCCAGCAGTTTGGGGCCCGACTACGAGCAGTACTTC	CASSLGPDYEQYF
TRBJ2-1	.	TRBV10-3	TRBD2	TGTGCCATCGCTGTCGAACTAGCGGGGGGCGAGTTCTTC	CAIAVELAGGEFF